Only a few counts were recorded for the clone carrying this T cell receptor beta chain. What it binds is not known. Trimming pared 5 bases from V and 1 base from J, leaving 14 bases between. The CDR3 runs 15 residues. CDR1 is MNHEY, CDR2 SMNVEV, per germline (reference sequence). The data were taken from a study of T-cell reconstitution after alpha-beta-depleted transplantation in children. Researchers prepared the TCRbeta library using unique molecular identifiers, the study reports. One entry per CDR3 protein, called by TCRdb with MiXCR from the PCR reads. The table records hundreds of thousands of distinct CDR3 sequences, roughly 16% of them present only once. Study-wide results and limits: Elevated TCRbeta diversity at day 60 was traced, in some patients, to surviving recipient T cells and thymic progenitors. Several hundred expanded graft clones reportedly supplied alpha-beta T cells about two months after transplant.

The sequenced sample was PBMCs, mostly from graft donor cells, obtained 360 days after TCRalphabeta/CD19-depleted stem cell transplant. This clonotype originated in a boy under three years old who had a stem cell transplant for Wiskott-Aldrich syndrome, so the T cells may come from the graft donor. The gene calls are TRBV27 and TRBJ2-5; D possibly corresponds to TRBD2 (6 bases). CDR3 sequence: CASSAASAFQETQYF. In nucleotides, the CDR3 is TGTGCCAGCAGTGCGGCTAGCGCCTTCCAAGAGACCCAGTACTTC.